Below are 15 T cell receptor beta chains sequenced from a single sample in a study of shared clonotypes between healthy human individuals. TCRdb's copy holds only in-frame clones and misses some; the assay was immunoSEQ multiplex PCR. The data contain about 2 million clones, 85% to 95% of them singletons. The sample was naive CD4+ T cells sorted from blood. Documented subset: CD45RA+ positively selected. These receptors originate from a man aged 18 to 30 in good health.

CDR3 region: CASSLNAEKLFF. The CDR3 DNA sequence: TGTGCCAGCAGCTTAAACGCTGAAAAACTGTTTTTT. The chain combines TRBV5-8 with TRBJ1-4; D not resolved. CDR1 SGHTS and CDR2 YDEGEE come from the germline V gene. With 2 bases removed from V and 7 bases from J, the gap between germline ends came to 6 bases. The CDR3 has 12 residues.

The rearrangement links TRBV18 to TRBJ1-1, with D possibly being TRBD1 (6 bases). Germline V CDR1 and CDR2: KGHSH, LQKENI. Deletions cut 3 bases from V and 7 bases from J, with 21 bases between. The CDR3 has 16 amino acids. CDR3 protein: CASSPNGNQGKIEAFF. As DNA, the CDR3 is TGTGCCAGCTCACCTAATGGAAACCAGGGGAAGATTGAAGCTTTCTTT.

This sequence joins TRBV6-5 and TRBJ2-5, with 7 bases aligning to TRBD2. The CDR3 loop spans 13 amino acids. The V segment lost 10 bases and the J segment 2 bases; nucleotides outside the gene matches: 7. Germline V gene data show CDR1 as MNHEY and CDR2 as SVGAGI. CDR3 amino acids: CATKGRGQETQYF. CDR3 DNA: TGTGCCACCAAGGGGCGGGGGCAAGAGACCCAGTACTTC.

The chain has TRBV6-5 and TRBJ2-1, with a weak D call TRBD2 (5 bases). V shed 2 bases and J shed 2 bases, with 7 bases lying between them. The CDR3 totals 14 residues. The germline gives CDR1 MNHEY, CDR2 SVGAGI. The chain's CDR3 is CASSYKRTYNEQFF. For the CDR3, the DNA is TGTGCCAGCAGTTACAAGCGGACCTACAATGAGCAGTTCTTC.

The chain combines TRBV28 with TRBJ1-2, with D possibly being TRBD1 (5 bases). The CDR3 runs to 15 residues. Deletions cut 3 bases from V and 2 bases from J, with 13 bases between. The germline V gene encodes CDR1 MDHEN and CDR2 SYDVKM. CDR3 nucleotide sequence: TGTGCCAGCAGTTTCCCACCTCGGGGGAACTATGGCTACACCTTC. Protein product: CASSFPPRGNYGYTF.

In DNA form, the CDR3 reads TGTGCCAGCAGTTACTCGATACCAGGGCGAACCGGGGAGCTGTTTTTT. Protein product: CASSYSIPGRTGELFF. V gene TRBV6-6 combines with J gene TRBJ2-2; D is possibly TRBD1 (5 bases). V was pared by 0 bases and J by 5 bases, with 13 bases between. Germline V lookup: CDR1 MNHNY, CDR2 SVGAGI (reference sequence). The CDR3 spans 16 residues.

The rearrangement links TRBV18 to TRBJ2-7, with D perhaps matching TRBD1 (7 bases). The length of the CDR3 is 16 residues. Germline values: CDR1 KGHSH, CDR2 LQKENI. V was shortened by 0 bases and J by 7 bases, with 19 bases between the two germline ends. The CDR3 here is CASSPPAGLQGGEQYF. The CDR3 DNA reads TGTGCCAGCTCACCACCGGCCGGGCTCCAGGGGGGAGAGCAGTACTTC.

The rearrangement joins TRBV19 to TRBJ2-7; 8 nucleotides match TRBD1. Trimming cost V 4 bases and J 3 bases; bases outside gene matches: 14. Germline V gene data show CDR1 as LNHDA and CDR2 as SQIVND (reference sequence). The CDR3 contains 17 residues. The CDR3 nucleotides read TGTGCCAGTAGTACATCCACCGGGACAGGTTTGGGCTACGAGCAGTACTTC. Translated, it gives CASSTSTGTGLGYEQYF.

Comments on this clone: In the same sample, other DNA sequences code for this CDR3. The chain combines TRBV5-1 with TRBJ1-2; tentative D call: TRBD1 (6 bases). V lost 0 bases, J lost 8 bases, and 8 bases lay in between. Germline assignment: CDR1 SGHRS and CDR2 YFSETQ. The CDR3 spans 12 residues. Here the CDR3 reads CASSLDRDGYTF. The CDR3 DNA is TGCGCCAGCAGCTTGGACAGGGACGGCTACACCTTC.

J is TRBJ2-1 and V is TRBV5-1, with a weak D call TRBD2 (6 bases). There are 17 residues in the CDR3. Germline CDR1 reads SGHRS; CDR2 reads YFSETQ. Trimming removed 2 bases at V and 8 bases at J, with 23 bases between. DNA of the CDR3: TGCGCCAGCAGCTTTTCATCGACTAGGACCCTCGCCGATGAGCAGTTCTTC. This gives the protein CASSFSSTRTLADEQFF.

The chain uses TRBV18 and TRBJ1-2; the D is unclear. CDR1 KGHSH and CDR2 LQKENI come from the germline V gene. The CDR3 has 14 residues. V was shortened by 2 bases and J by 8 bases, with 15 bases between the two germline ends. The CDR3 reads CASSPTQDERGYTF. CDR3 DNA sequence: TGTGCCAGCTCACCAACTCAGGACGAACGGGGCTACACCTTC.

The V gene is TRBV18, the J gene TRBJ1-4, with a possible D match to TRBD1 (5 bases). Trimming pared 6 bases from V and 5 bases from J, leaving 13 bases between. Germline V CDR1 and CDR2: KGHSH, LQKENI. The CDR3 has 14 amino acids. The CDR3 DNA reads TGTGCCAGCTCCTCGGGCAGGGCAAATGAAAAACTGTTTTTT. Amino acids: CASSSGRANEKLFF.

A single count supports this clone. The gene calls are TRBV10-3 and TRBJ2-3; 11 bases align to TRBD2. The ends lost 3 bases at V and 1 base at J; junction bases unmatched: 6. Germline assignment: CDR1 ENHRY and CDR2 SYGVKD. The CDR3 loop spans 17 amino acids. The CDR3 DNA follows: TGTGCCATCAGTGAACCTCCGGGACTAGCGGGCACAGATACGCAGTATTTT. This codes for CAISEPPGLAGTDTQYF.

The chain recombines TRBV15 with TRBJ1-1, with 7 positions matching TRBD1. Germline loops: CDR1 LNHNV, CDR2 YYDKDF (reference sequence). The CDR3 runs 14 residues. The J segment lost 5 bases and the V segment lost 3 bases, leaving 6 bases of the junction unmatched. The CDR3 sequence is CATSSLQGRTEAFF. The CDR3 DNA follows: TGTGCCACCAGCAGCTTACAGGGGAGGACTGAAGCTTTCTTT.

This clone was observed a handful of times. This chain joins TRBV30 and TRBJ1-5; D remains unclear. V was pared by 3 bases and J by 2 bases, with 5 bases between. Germline CDR1 and CDR2: GTSNPN and SVGIG (reference sequence). The CDR3 length is 12 residues. CDR3 nucleotide sequence: TGTGCCTGGAGAGAGGGCAATCAGCCCCAGCATTTT. This sequence encodes CAWREGNQPQHF.